The 28 T cell receptor beta chains below were found in one sample sequenced in a study of CD8+CD57+ T cells in acquired aplastic anemia. Whoever was chosen for sequencing had shown CD8+CD57+ cell expansion by flow cytometry. TCR beta VDJ and CDR3 were profiled, and genomic DNA was the template. TCRdb processed the reads anew with MiXCR; each CDR3 protein has one entry. The repertoire holds around 290,000 distinct CDR3 sequences, with roughly 61% as singletons. The sequenced sample consisted of sorted CD4+, CD8+, or CD8+CD57+ T cells (not recorded which) from PBMCs. The receptors were sampled from a human donor with aplastic anemia.

As for this clonotype: This likely comes from a read error, as the CDR3 has no conserved phenylalanine or tryptophan at its end. No DNA is shown, since the ends of the CDR3 on it are uncertain; the CDR3 is the one TCRdb lists. V is TRBV5-6 and J is TRBJ1-6. Ends included, the CDR3 has 8 residues. The germline gives CDR1 SGHDT, CDR2 YYEEEE. The CDR3 region is CASSLGHL.

This clonotype was recorded many times. The V and J genes are TRBV15 and TRBJ1-1; 8 nucleotides line up with TRBD1. Unmatched junction bases numbered 15, after V lost 4 bases and J lost 5 bases. CDR3 length: 17 residues. The germline gives CDR1 LNHNV, CDR2 YYDKDF (reference sequence). The CDR3 protein is CATSIIDRGPATTEAFF. In DNA, the CDR3 is TGTGCCACCAGCATCATCGACAGGGGCCCAGCGACGACTGAAGCTTTCTTT. Filled out from reference TRBV15 and TRBJ1-1, the complete variable domain reads DAMVIQNPRYQVTQFGKPVTLSCSQTLNHNVMYWYQQKSSQAPKLLFHYYDKDFNNEADTPDNFQSRRPNTSFCFLDIRSPGLGDTAMYLCATSIIDRGPATTEAFFGQGTRLTVV.

Many counts were recorded for this clonotype. The V and J genes are TRBV11-2 and TRBJ2-7, with TRBD1 as a possible D gene (5 bases). Trimming shortened V by 5 bases and J by 3 bases, and 8 bases separated the two germline ends. The V gene's germline CDR1 is SGHAT and CDR2 FQNNGV. The CDR3 loop spans 12 amino acids. This CDR3 reads CASSTRVYEQYF. For the CDR3, the DNA is TGTGCCAGCAGCACCAGGGTCTACGAGCAGTACTTC.

This clonotype was observed many times. The chain uses TRBV7-7 and TRBJ2-2; a possible D gene is TRBD2 (5 bases). The germline V gene has CDR1 SSHAT and CDR2 FNYEAQ (reference sequence). The V end was cut by 2 bases, the J end by 0 bases, with 13 bases between. This CDR3 spans 17 amino acids. This CDR3 is CASSLILGSPNTGELFF. CDR3 nucleotides: TGTGCCAGCAGCTTAATTTTGGGGAGCCCGAACACCGGGGAGCTGTTTTTT.

The rearrangement joins TRBV24-1 to TRBJ2-7; the match to TRBD2 covers 7 bases. V was pared by 9 bases and J by 6 bases, with 10 bases of the junction left unmatched. This CDR3 has 13 amino acids. Germline loops: CDR1 KGHDR, CDR2 SFDVKD. In DNA, the CDR3 is TGTGCCACCGGGGAGGGAAGCCTCTCCGAGCAGTACTTC. Its translation is CATGEGSLSEQYF.

This chain uses TRBV10-3 with TRBJ2-7; possibly TRBD2 for D (5 bases). CDR1 is ENHRY and CDR2 is SYGVKD in the germline V gene. With 10 bases removed from V and 5 bases from J, the gap between germline ends came to 18 bases. The CDR3 consists of 13 residues. The CDR3 sequence: CATTASWEDEQYF. CDR3 nucleotides: TGTGCCACCACGGCTAGCTGGGAAGACGAGCAGTACTTC.

Comments on this clonotype: The junction departs from the called germline gene at one end, perhaps through a read error. The chain has TRBV7-8 and TRBJ2-3; tentative D call: TRBD1 (6 bases). In germline, CDR1 is SGHVS, CDR2 FQNEAQ. The CDR3 spans 14 residues. The CDR3 is CACSPRQAPDTQYF. CDR3 DNA: TGTGCCTGCAGCCCTCGACAGGCCCCAGATACGCAGTATTTT.

In its sample, this clonotype was seen many times. The rearrangement links TRBV7-8 to TRBJ2-7; 8 bases fit TRBD2. V shed 5 bases, J shed 3 bases, and the junction held 3 bases outside the gene matches. Germline V gene lookup returns CDR1 SGHVS and CDR2 FQNEAQ. CDR3 length: 13 amino acids. Written as DNA, the CDR3 is TGTGCCAGCAGCCCGGGGACTAGCTACGAGCAGTACTTC. Residues: CASSPGTSYEQYF.

The chain employs TRBV7-4 and TRBJ1-6; TRBD1 is a possible D gene (5 bases). Looked up from germline, CDR1 is SGHVT and CDR2 is SQSDAQ. V lost 9 bases and J lost 7, with 19 bases in between. The CDR3 totals 15 residues. DNA for the CDR3: TGTGCCAGTAGTAAGGACAATGGAGCGAATTCACCCCTCCACTTT. It is translated as CASSKDNGANSPLHF.

This clonotype was seen only a few times. The chain links TRBV2 to TRBJ2-5, with TRBD1 matching over 7 bases. Trimming removed 6 bases from V and 4 bases from J; junction bases left unmatched: 2. The CDR3 runs to 12 residues. Germline V lookup: CDR1 SNHLY, CDR2 FYNNEI. CDR3 nucleotides: TGTGCCAGCAGGGGGGACAGAGAGACCCAGTACTTC. This codes for CASRGDRETQYF.

This clonotype has more than one count but fewer than ten. This chain links TRBV20-1 with TRBJ1-6; 7 positions agree with TRBD1. V dropped 2 bases and J dropped 10; count of bases not matched to a gene: 8. Per the germline V gene, CDR1 is DFQATT and CDR2 is SNEGSKA (reference sequence). The CDR3 is made up of 14 amino acids. The CDR3 sequence: CSARTGERRSPLHF. The CDR3 DNA reads TGCAGTGCTAGAACAGGGGAGCGGCGGTCACCCCTCCACTTT.

This chain uses TRBV9 with TRBJ2-2; 7 nucleotides line up with TRBD1. CDR1 and CDR2 (germline): SGDLS, YYNGEE. CDR3 length: 15 amino acids. Losses at the gene ends were 0 bases for V and 6 bases for J; bases not matched to a gene: 5. This chain's CDR3 is CASSVVGTGAGELFF. In DNA, the CDR3 is TGTGCCAGCAGCGTAGTCGGAACAGGGGCCGGGGAGCTGTTTTTT.

The V call is TRBV10-1, the J call TRBJ2-1, with 11 bases lining up with TRBD2. The CDR3 is 18 residues long. After removal of 2 bases from V and 7 bases from J, the junction contained 13 bases not matched to a gene. Germline V gene lookup returns CDR1 WNHNN and CDR2 SYGVQD (reference sequence). The CDR3: CASSEGIAGGLRRNEQFF. The CDR3 DNA reads as TGCGCCAGCAGTGAGGGGATAGCGGGAGGGTTGAGGAGGAATGAGCAGTTCTTC.

The chain links TRBV10-2 to TRBJ2-7; 14 positions agree with TRBD2. Germline CDR1 WSHSY, CDR2 SAAADI. The ends lost 0 bases at V and 4 bases at J; junction bases unmatched: 11. CDR3 length equals 19 residues. This chain's CDR3 is CASSESVITGTSGSYEQYF. CDR3 bases: TGCGCCAGCAGTGAGTCGGTAATTACCGGGACTAGCGGGAGTTACGAGCAGTACTTC.

This clonotype was counted many times. This chain joins TRBV3-1 and TRBJ2-2; 9 bases agree with TRBD2. Losses at the gene ends were 4 bases for V and 0 bases for J; bases not matched to a gene: 3. The CDR3 loop spans 16 amino acids. Per the germline V gene, CDR1 is LGHDT and CDR2 is YNNKEL (reference sequence). CDR3 sequence (DNA): TGTGCCAGCAGCCCCAGCGGGAGGACGAACACCGGGGAGCTGTTTTTT. This encodes CASSPSGRTNTGELFF.

This sequence joins TRBV11-2 and TRBJ1-2, with 7 positions matching TRBD1. CDR1 and CDR2 from the germline V gene are SGHAT and FQNNGV. The CDR3 covers 13 residues. Trimming took 4 bases from V and 8 from J; bases not matched to a gene: 7. CDR3 nucleotides: TGTGCCAGCAGCTCGGGGGACAGCATCGGCTACACCTTC. It specifies CASSSGDSIGYTF.

V is TRBV24-1 and J is TRBJ2-1, with a weak D call TRBD2 (5 bases). CDR1 and CDR2 (germline): KGHDR, SFDVKD. The length of the CDR3 is 14 residues. V was shortened by 2 bases and J by 10 bases, with 14 bases between the two germline ends. The CDR3 protein is CATSDSGELGEQFF. The CDR3 DNA is TGTGCCACCAGTGATTCCGGGGAATTGGGCGAGCAGTTCTTC.

A remark on this clonotype: Given a much more abundant clone one base away, this may be a read error. The chain combines TRBV6-1 with TRBJ2-7; TRBD2 matches 9 bases. CDR3 size: 13 residues. Germline-derived CDR1 and CDR2 are MNHNS and SASEGT. The DNA for the CDR3 is TGTGCCAGCAACGGACTAGCGAGCTACGGGCAGTACTTC. It codes for CASNGLASYGQYF.

The chain recombines TRBV5-5 with TRBJ1-1, with 8 bases that match TRBD1. With V trimmed by 1 base and J by 7 bases, 3 bases remained unmatched. The CDR3 is 13 amino acids. Looked up from germline, CDR1 is SGHKS and CDR2 is YYEKEE (reference sequence). The CDR3 sequence: CASSLRTGYEAFF. As DNA, the CDR3 is TGTGCCAGCAGCTTGAGGACAGGGTATGAAGCTTTCTTT.

The rearrangement uses TRBV7-9 and TRBJ1-1; 9 bases fit TRBD1. The CDR3 contains 12 residues. V trimming: 5 bases; J trimming: 11 bases; junction bases outside the gene matches: 6. Germline CDR1 reads SEHNR; CDR2 reads FQNEAQ (reference sequence). CDR3 residues: CASSPDRGDAFF. CDR3 nucleotide sequence: TGTGCCAGCAGCCCGGACAGGGGAGACGCTTTCTTT.

This clonotype has more than one count but fewer than ten. A clone one base away is much larger, so this may be a read error. The chain recombines TRBV11-3 with TRBJ2-2, with D unresolved. CDR3 length: 14 amino acids. Looked up from germline, CDR1 is SGHNT and CDR2 is YENEEA. Trimming took 1 base from V and 4 from J, leaving 7 bases between them. The CDR3 protein is CASSLGVSTGELFF. The CDR3 DNA reads TGTGCCAGCAGCTTAGGAGTGAGCACCGGGGAGCTGTTTTTT.

The V call is TRBV20-1, the J call TRBJ2-7; 7 bases are a match to TRBD2. The CDR3 contains 11 residues. Unmatched junction bases numbered 1, after V lost 4 bases and J lost 4 bases. CDR1 DFQATT and CDR2 SNEGSKA come from the germline V gene (reference sequence). CDR3 sequence: CSAIAGYEQYF. In nucleotides, the CDR3 is TGCAGTGCTATAGCGGGTTACGAGCAGTACTTC.

The CDR3 DNA follows: TGTGCCAGCAGTCGGACTAGCGGGGGTAACGCCGGGGAGCTGTTTTTT. This gives the protein CASSRTSGGNAGELFF. The V call is TRBV7-8, the J call TRBJ2-2, with 13 bases aligning to TRBD2. The V gene's germline CDR1 is SGHVS and CDR2 FQNEAQ. This CDR3 region has 16 residues. V shed 6 bases and J 6 bases; nucleotides not matched to a gene: 7.

The chain recombines TRBV24-1 with TRBJ1-2, with D tentatively TRBD1 (6 bases). This CDR3 region has 13 residues. V dropped 3 bases and J dropped 6 bases, with 10 bases sitting between them. Germline V CDR1 and CDR2: KGHDR, SFDVKD. DNA of the CDR3: TGTGCCACCAGTGATCACAACAGGGATGGCTACACCTTC. Translated: CATSDHNRDGYTF.

The table lists this clonotype with many counts. The rearrangement joins TRBV5-8 to TRBJ1-2, with 7 nucleotides matching TRBD1. J lost 8 bases, V lost 3 bases, and 7 bases had no gene match. The CDR3 has 13 residues. The germline V gene has CDR1 SGHTS and CDR2 YDEGEE. The CDR3: CASSYDREGGYTF. For the CDR3, the DNA is TGTGCCAGCAGCTACGACAGGGAGGGCGGCTACACCTTC.

The table lists this clonotype with a count of one. The chain recombines TRBV7-3 with TRBJ2-2; 8 bases fit TRBD1. The length of the CDR3 is 12 residues. V lost 11 bases, J lost 8 bases, and 7 bases stayed unmatched. Germline CDR1 reads SGHTA; CDR2 reads FQGTGA. CDR3 bases: TGTGCCTTTGGACAGGGCGTGGGGGAGCTGTTTTTT. This gives the protein CAFGQGVGELFF.

In this sample, this clonotype turned up a few times. This chain connects TRBV7-8 to TRBJ1-1, with TRBD1 as a possible D gene (5 bases). The ends were cut back, 0 bases at V and 0 bases at J, with 14 bases in the middle. This CDR3 spans 17 amino acids. The germline V gene encodes CDR1 SGHVS and CDR2 FQNEAQ. The CDR3 reads CASSLAPGRRVNTEAFF. The CDR3 DNA is TGTGCCAGCAGCTTAGCGCCGGGACGGAGAGTGAACACTGAAGCTTTCTTT.

Many counts were recorded for this clonotype. The genes are TRBV3-1 and TRBJ1-3; D not resolved. The CDR3 consists of 13 residues. Germline V gene lookup returns CDR1 LGHDT and CDR2 YNNKEL (reference sequence). Trimming stripped 4 bases from V and 4 bases from J, with 8 bases between. The CDR3 is CASSLKGGNTIYF. Here the CDR3 DNA reads TGTGCCAGCAGCCTTAAAGGGGGAAACACCATATATTTT. Filled out from reference TRBV3-1 and TRBJ1-3, the complete variable domain reads DTAVSQTPKYLVTQMGNDKSIKCEQNLGHDTMYWYKQDSKKFLKIMFSYNNKELIINETVPNRFSPKSPDKAHLNLHINSLELGDSAVYFCASSLKGGNTIYFGEGSWLTVV.